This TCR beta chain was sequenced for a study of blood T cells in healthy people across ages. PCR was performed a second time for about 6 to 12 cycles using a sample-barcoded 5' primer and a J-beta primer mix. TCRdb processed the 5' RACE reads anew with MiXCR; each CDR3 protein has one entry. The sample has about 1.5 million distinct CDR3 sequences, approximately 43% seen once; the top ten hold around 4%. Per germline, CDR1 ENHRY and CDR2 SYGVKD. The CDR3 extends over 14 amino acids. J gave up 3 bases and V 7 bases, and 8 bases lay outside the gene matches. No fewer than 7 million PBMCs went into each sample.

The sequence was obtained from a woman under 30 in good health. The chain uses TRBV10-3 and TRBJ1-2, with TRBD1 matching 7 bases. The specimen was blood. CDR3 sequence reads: CAIKPTGTDYGYTF. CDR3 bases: TGTGCCATCAAGCCCACCGGGACAGACTATGGCTACACCTTC.